This T cell receptor (beta chain) comes out of a study of OX40 agonist ivuxolimab in advanced cancers. Study-wide context: Patients were treated with intravenous ivuxolimab, dosed at 0.01 to 10 mg/kg and infused every 2 weeks.

The CDR3 has 19 residues. Germline CDR1 SGDLS, CDR2 YYNGEE. Trimming removed 3 bases from V and 4 bases from J; junction bases left unmatched: 9. The method was immunoSEQ multiplex PCR; TCRdb's version includes in-frame clones alone and lacks a portion of them. The table lists more than 100,000 clones, about 94% of them singletons, with about 0.15% in the top ten. Autoimmune disease history or systemic immunosuppression barred patients. Sampled blood was obtained at baseline, cycle 4 day 1, and cycle 7 day 1. The sample consisted of CD4+ or CD8+ T cells sorted from blood, taken in a trial of the OX40 agonist ivuxolimab. The V call is TRBV9, the J call TRBJ2-2; TRBD2 agrees at 16 bases. This receptor was taken from an adult with an advanced solid tumor such as melanoma, head and neck, liver or kidney cancer. The CDR3 sequence is CASSGGTSGRAAGTGELFF. For the CDR3, the DNA is TGTGCCAGCAGCGGAGGGACTAGCGGGAGGGCCGCGGGCACCGGGGAGCTGTTTTTT.